This TCR beta chain was observed in a study of T cell responses to AZD1222 COVID-19 vaccine. The germline V gene has CDR1 SGHTA and CDR2 FQGTGA. Trimming removed 5 bases at V and 8 bases at J, with 15 bases between. The CDR3 sequence is 13 residues long. TCRdb keeps only in-frame clones here, not all; method: immunoSEQ multiplex PCR. The data show 100,000 to 150,000 clones, with approximately 85% seen just once and 4.4% held by the top ten. This TCR was recovered from an adult who received the AZD1222 COVID-19 vaccine. The V gene is TRBV7-3, the J gene TRBJ1-2; perhaps TRBD1 as D (6 bases). This material consisted of peripheral blood, taken 28 days after the second AZD1222 dose. CDR3: CASSRFQGHGYTF. CDR3 coding DNA: TGTGCCAGCAGCCGTTTCCAGGGGCACGGCTACACCTTC.